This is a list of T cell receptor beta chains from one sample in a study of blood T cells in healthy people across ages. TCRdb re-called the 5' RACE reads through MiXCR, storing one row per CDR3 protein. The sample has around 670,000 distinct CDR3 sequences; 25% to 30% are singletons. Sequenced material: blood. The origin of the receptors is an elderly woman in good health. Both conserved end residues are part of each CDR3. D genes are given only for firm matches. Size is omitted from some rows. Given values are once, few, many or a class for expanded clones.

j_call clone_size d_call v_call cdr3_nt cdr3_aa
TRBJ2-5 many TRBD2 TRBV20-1 TGCAGTGCTAGAGATCACGGGGGGTCCTACAATGAGCAGTACTTC CSARDHGGSYNEQYF
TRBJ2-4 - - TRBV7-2 TGTGCCGGCAGCCTAGGAGGGGGGGGGCAAAACATTCAGTACTTC CAGSLGGGGQNIQYF
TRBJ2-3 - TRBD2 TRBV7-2 TGTGCCAGCAGCCAAATGGGGGGGAAGAGCACAGATACGCAGTATTTT CASSQMGGKSTDTQYF
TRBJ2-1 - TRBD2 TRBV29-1 TGCAGCGTGAAGACTAGCGGGGCGTACAATGAGCAGTTCTTC CSVKTSGAYNEQFF
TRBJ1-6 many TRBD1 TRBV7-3 TGTGCCAGCAGCCAAGGGGGACAGAGGTCACCCCTCCACTTT CASSQGGQRSPLHF
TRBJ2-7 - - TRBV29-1 TGCAGCGTTGCCGGGGACCACGAGCAGTACTTC CSVAGDHEQYF
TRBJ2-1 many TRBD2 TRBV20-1 TGCAGTGCTAGAGGCCTCACCGGGACTAGCGGGGGCCAGAGCTCCTACAATGAGCAGTTCTTC CSARGLTGTSGGQSSYNEQFF
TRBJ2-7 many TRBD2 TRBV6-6 TGTGCCAGCAGTACCGGCTGGGGGGAGGGCTACGAGCAGTACTTC CASSTGWGEGYEQYF
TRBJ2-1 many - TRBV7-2 TGTGCCAGCAGCACAGAAGCTAGCGCGGGTGAGCAGTTCTTC CASSTEASAGEQFF
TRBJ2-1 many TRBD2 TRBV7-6 TGTGCCAGCAGTCTTCTAGCGGGGCCCGTAAATGAGCAGTTCTTC CASSLLAGPVNEQFF
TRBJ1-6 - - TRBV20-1 TGCAGTGCTAGAGGGGGGGACGCAAGGGGGAATTCACCCCTCCACTTT CSARGGDARGNSPLHF
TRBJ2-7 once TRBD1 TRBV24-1 TGTGCTACCAGTGGTTCGGGACAGGCCACCTACGAGCAGTACTTC CATSGSGQATYEQYF
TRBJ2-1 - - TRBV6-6 TGTGCCAGCAGTTACCGGGACAAATACAATGAGCGGTTCTTC CASSYRDKYNERFF
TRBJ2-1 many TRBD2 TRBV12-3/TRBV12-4 TGTGCCAGCAGTACGACTAGCTGGGGCAATGAGCAGTTCTTC CASSTTSWGNEQFF
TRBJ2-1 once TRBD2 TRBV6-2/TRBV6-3 TGTGCCAGCAGTGCCGGGACTAGGGCTTACAATGAGCAGTTCTTC CASSAGTRAYNEQFF
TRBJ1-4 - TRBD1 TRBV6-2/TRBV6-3 TGTGCCAGCAGGCCCGACGGGACAGCTAATGAAAAACTGTTTTTT CASRPDGTANEKLFF
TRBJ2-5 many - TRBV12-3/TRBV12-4 TGTGCCAGCAGCCGAGGAGGGGGCCTACAAGAGACCCAGTACTTC CASSRGGGLQETQYF
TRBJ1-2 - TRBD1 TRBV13 TGTGCCAGCCAGGCCCGGACAGGGACTAACTATGGCTACACCTTC CASQARTGTNYGYTF
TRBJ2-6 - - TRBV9 TGTGCCAGCAGTCCTAGTGGGAGCTCTGGGGCCAACGTCCTGACTTTC CASSPSGSSGANVLTF
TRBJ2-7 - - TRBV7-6 TGTGCCAGCAGGGGACCCAGCTCCTACGAGCAGTACTTC CASRGPSSYEQYF
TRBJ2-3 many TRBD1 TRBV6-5 TGTGCCAGCAGTTACTTTCGGACAGGGAGCACAGATACGCAGTATTTT CASSYFRTGSTDTQYF
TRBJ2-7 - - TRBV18 TGTGCCAGCTCCCCGTTCCAGGGATCCCACGAGCAGTACTTC CASSPFQGSHEQYF
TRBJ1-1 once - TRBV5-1 TGCGCCAGCAGCTTGAAGGCGACAGACTCTGAAGCTTTCTTT CASSLKATDSEAFF
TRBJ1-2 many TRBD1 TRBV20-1 TGCAGTGCTACCAAGCCCGGGACAGGGAACGGCTACACCTTC CSATKPGTGNGYTF
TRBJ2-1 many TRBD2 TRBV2 TGTGCCAGCAGTGACGCAGGACTAGCGGGGGGTATCGATGAGCAGTTCTTC CASSDAGLAGGIDEQFF
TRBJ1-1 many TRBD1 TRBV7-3 TGTGCCAGCAGCAAGTACGGGACAGAGAACACTGAAGCTTTCTTT CASSKYGTENTEAFF
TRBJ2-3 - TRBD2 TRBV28 TGTGCCAGCAGTTTAGCGGGGGAAGCAGATACGCAGTATTTT CASSLAGEADTQYF
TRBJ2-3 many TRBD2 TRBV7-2 TGTGCCAGCAGCTTAGCGTCGGGACTAGCGGGGGGCGGCGGCACAGATACGCAGTATTTT CASSLASGLAGGGGTDTQYF
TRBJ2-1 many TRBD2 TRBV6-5 TGTGCCAGCAGAAAACTAGCGGCTCCCTCCTACAATGAGCAGTTCTTC CASRKLAAPSYNEQFF
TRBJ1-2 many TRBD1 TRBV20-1 TGCAGTGCTAGTGGACAGGGGAACTATGGCTACACCTTC CSASGQGNYGYTF
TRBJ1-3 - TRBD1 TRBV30 TGTGCCTGGAGTAGGGGGCAGGCGTCCTCTGGAAACACCATATATTTT CAWSRGQASSGNTIYF
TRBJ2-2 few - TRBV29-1 TGCAGCGTCAGCGGAACGAACACCGGGGAGCTGTTTTTT CSVSGTNTGELFF
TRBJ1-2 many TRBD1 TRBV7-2 TGTGCCAGCAGCCCCGCGCAGGCAGGGGGCACCTATGGCTACACCTTC CASSPAQAGGTYGYTF
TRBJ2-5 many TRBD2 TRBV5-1 TGCGCCAGCAGCTTGGGACTAGCTTTAGGACAAGAGACCCAGTACTTC CASSLGLALGQETQYF
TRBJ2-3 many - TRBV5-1 TGCGCCAGCAGCTTGGGGCAGGGACGGAGCACAGATACGCAGTATTTT CASSLGQGRSTDTQYF
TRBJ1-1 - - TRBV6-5 TGTGCCAGCAGTTCGGGACTCTCACGGATGAACACTGAAGCTTTCTTT CASSSGLSRMNTEAFF
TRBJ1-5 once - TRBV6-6 TGTGCCAGCAGTTACAGCAGGGCGGACAATCAGCCCCAGCATTTT CASSYSRADNQPQHF
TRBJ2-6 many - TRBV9 TGTGCCAGCAGCCATCCTAGCTCTGGGGCCAACGTCCTGACTTTC CASSHPSSGANVLTF
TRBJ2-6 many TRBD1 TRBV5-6 TGTGCCAGCAGGCCGACAGGGAGCGGGGCCAACGTCCTGACTTTC CASRPTGSGANVLTF
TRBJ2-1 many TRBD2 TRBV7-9 TGTGCCAGCAGCTACGCACGGACTAGCGGGGTTAATGAGCAGTTCTTC CASSYARTSGVNEQFF
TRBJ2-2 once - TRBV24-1 TGTGCCACCGAGGGGACAGCCTTAGGCGGGGAGCGGTTTTTT CATEGTALGGERFF
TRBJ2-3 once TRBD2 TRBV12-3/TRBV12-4 TGTGCCAGCAGGGGAACTAGCGGGGGGGCGACTCGCACAGATACGGAGTATTTT CASRGTSGGATRTDTEYF
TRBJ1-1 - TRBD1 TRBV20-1 TGCAGTGTTACACAGGGGGCGGTCACTGAAGCTTTCTTT CSVTQGAVTEAFF
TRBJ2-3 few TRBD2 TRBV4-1 TGCGCCAGCAGCCAAGAGACTAGCGGGGGGGCCTTGACCTATACGCAGTATTTT CASSQETSGGALTYTQYF
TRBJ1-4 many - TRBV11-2 TGTGCCAGCAGCCTCACAGGGCTTGATAATGAAAAACTGTTTTTT CASSLTGLDNEKLFF
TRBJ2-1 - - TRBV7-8 TGTGACAGCTTAGTACGGCAGACCAGAACTTTAAATGAGCAGTTCTTC CDSLVRQTRTLNEQFF
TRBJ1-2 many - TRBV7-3 TGTGCCAGCAGCCCCCATGCGGGGGCGCGAGATGGCTACACCTTC CASSPHAGARDGYTF
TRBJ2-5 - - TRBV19 TGTGCCAGTACGGGGAGCGTCCAAGAGACCCAGTACTTC CASTGSVQETQYF